This is a list of T cell receptor beta chains from one sample in a study of beta chain features in type 1 diabetes. Profiling relied on immunoSEQ multiplex PCR, and the TCRdb table lists in-frame clones only, not all of them. The table lists about 360,000 clones, 10% to 15% of them singletons. The source material was naive CD4+ T cells from blood. The receptor source for this set is a man younger than 35 in good health. Both conserved end residues are part of each CDR3. D genes are given only for firm matches. Rows give clone size only sometimes, using once, few, many, or a class for an expanded clone.

CDR3aa,CDR3nt,abundance,d_gene,v_gene,j_gene
CASSLASGGPPGELFF,TGTGCCAGCAGCTTAGCTAGCGGGGGCCCCCCCGGGGAGCTGTTTTTT,NA,TRBD2,TRBV7-2,TRBJ2-2
CASSSGQNTGELFF,TGTGCCAGCAGTTCTGGCCAAAACACCGGGGAGCTGTTTTTT,NA,NA,TRBV28,TRBJ2-2
CASSLESSPWSEQFF,TGTGCCAGCAGCCTAGAGTCTAGTCCGTGGAGTGAGCAGTTCTTC,NA,NA,TRBV9,TRBJ2-1
CASSQVAQGAPPLHF,TGCGCCAGCAGCCAAGTAGCACAGGGCGCGCCACCCCTCCACTTT,NA,NA,TRBV4-3,TRBJ1-6
CASSQWNQPQHF,TGTGCCAGCAGTCAGTGGAATCAGCCCCAGCATTTT,NA,NA,TRBV25-1,TRBJ1-5
CASSPRVDRGRGEQYF,TGTGCCAGCAGCCCCCGAGTCGACAGGGGGCGGGGGGAGCAGTACTTC,NA,TRBD1,TRBV5-4,TRBJ2-7
CSANRRYEQYF,TGCAGTGCCAACCGTCGGTACGAGCAGTACTTC,few,NA,TRBV20-1,TRBJ2-7
CASSRQGLNTEAFF,TGTGCCAGCAGTCGACAGGGGTTGAACACTGAAGCTTTCTTT,few,TRBD1,TRBV28,TRBJ1-1
CASSYLARTGGYEQYF,TGTGCCAGCAGTTATCTAGCCAGGACAGGGGGGTACGAGCAGTACTTC,NA,TRBD1,TRBV28,TRBJ2-7
CAWSEMTGIYGYTF,TGTGCCTGGAGTGAAATGACAGGGATCTATGGCTACACCTTC,NA,TRBD1,TRBV30,TRBJ1-2
CASSTSGGQETQYF,TGCGCCAGCAGCACAAGCGGGGGGCAAGAGACCCAGTACTTC,few,TRBD2,TRBV5-1,TRBJ2-5
CASSPVWAGVGYTF,TGTGCCAGCAGTCCCGTATGGGCAGGGGTCGGCTACACCTTC,few,NA,TRBV28,TRBJ1-2
CASSASPWGRGGGYTF,TGTGCCAGCAGCGCTTCCCCCTGGGGGCGGGGGGGCGGCTACACCTTC,NA,NA,TRBV9,TRBJ1-2
CASSLSRVQETQYF,TGTGCCAGCAGCTTATCCAGGGTCCAAGAGACCCAGTACTTC,few,NA,TRBV11-2,TRBJ2-5
CASSRQGQLYGYTF,TGTGCCAGCAGCCGACAGGGACAGCTCTATGGCTACACCTTC,NA,TRBD1,TRBV7-2,TRBJ1-2
CASSPAGTYEQYF,TGTGCCAGCAGTCCCGCGGGGACGTACGAGCAGTACTTC,NA,NA,TRBV27,TRBJ2-7
CAWSVGLADYEQYF,TGTGCCTGGAGTGTCGGACTAGCGGACTACGAGCAGTACTTC,few,TRBD2,TRBV30,TRBJ2-7
CATKWSGFYNEQFF,TGTGCCACCAAATGGAGTGGGTTTTACAATGAGCAGTTCTTC,few,NA,TRBV6-5,TRBJ2-1
CAWSTGGGQPQHF,TGTGCCTGGAGTACAGGGGGCGGTCAGCCCCAGCATTTT,NA,TRBD1,TRBV30,TRBJ1-5
CAWSISGNEQFF,TGTGCCTGGAGCATCTCAGGGAATGAGCAGTTCTTC,few,NA,TRBV30,TRBJ2-1
CASSENFNEQFF,TGTGCCAGCAGTGAGAACTTTAATGAGCAGTTCTTC,few,NA,TRBV25-1,TRBJ2-1
CASSAGQGRDIQYF,TGTGCCAGCAGCGCAGGACAGGGCCGGGACATTCAGTACTTC,NA,TRBD1,TRBV7-9,TRBJ2-4
CASSTRGGEYYTF,TGTGCCAGCAGCACCCGAGGGGGGGAATACTACACCTTC,NA,NA,TRBV7-9,TRBJ1-2
CASSPRLAGGSYNEQFF,TGTGCCAGCAGCCCCAGACTAGCGGGAGGTTCCTACAATGAGCAGTTCTTC,few,TRBD2,TRBV7-8,TRBJ2-1
CAIGQTMNTEAFF,TGTGCCATCGGACAGACTATGAACACTGAAGCTTTCTTT,NA,NA,TRBV7-9,TRBJ1-1
CASSYSGGENIQYF,TGTGCCAGCAGTTACTCAGGGGGTGAGAACATTCAGTACTTC,few,NA,TRBV6-6,TRBJ2-4
CASSIYVRGTRSNQPQHF,TGCGCCAGCAGTATCTATGTGAGGGGGACGAGGAGCAATCAGCCCCAGCATTTT,NA,NA,TRBV23-1,TRBJ1-5
CASSLGLAADTQYF,TGTGCCAGCAGCTTGGGCCTAGCAGCAGATACGCAGTATTTT,NA,NA,TRBV5-4,TRBJ2-3
CAAGLAVTDTQYF,TGTGCCGCTGGGCTAGCGGTAACAGATACGCAGTATTTT,NA,TRBD2,TRBV19,TRBJ2-3
CASSRIAGGPGAQETQYF,TGTGCCAGCAGCCGCATAGCGGGGGGGCCGGGGGCCCAAGAGACCCAGTACTTC,NA,TRBD2,TRBV5-4,TRBJ2-5
CASHRSSYEQYF,TGTGCCAGCCACCGTAGCTCCTACGAGCAGTACTTC,few,NA,TRBV11-2,TRBJ2-7
CASTRQGFGGYTF,TGTGCCAGTACCAGACAGGGGTTTGGTGGCTACACCTTC,few,TRBD1,TRBV19,TRBJ1-2
CASSVGVNYGYTF,TGTGCCAGCAGTGTAGGGGTTAACTATGGCTACACCTTC,NA,NA,TRBV28,TRBJ1-2
CASSAPKVLGDEQYF,TGTGCCAGCAGCGCGCCCAAGGTGCTCGGGGACGAGCAGTACTTC,few,NA,TRBV7-9,TRBJ2-7
CASSLDSPSNQPQHF,TGCGCCAGCAGCTTGGACAGTCCTAGCAATCAGCCCCAGCATTTT,few,NA,TRBV5-1,TRBJ1-5
CSAREGTRQYF,TGCAGTGCTAGGGAGGGGACTCGGCAGTACTTC,NA,NA,TRBV20-1,TRBJ2-5
CASSLAAGNTGELFF,TGTGCCAGCAGCTTGGCGGCAGGGAACACCGGGGAGCTGTTTTTT,few,NA,TRBV5-4,TRBJ2-2
CASTYQGAYEQYF,TGTGCCAGCACCTATCAAGGGGCCTACGAGCAGTACTTC,NA,NA,TRBV5-4,TRBJ2-7
CASSPAGGAGGYGYTF,TGTGCCAGCAGTCCCGCGGGTGGCGCAGGGGGATATGGCTACACCTTC,few,TRBD1,TRBV28,TRBJ1-2
CASLTGGLGYTF,TGTGCCTCGTTGACAGGGGGCCTTGGCTACACCTTC,few,TRBD1,TRBV30,TRBJ1-2
CASFRDRDQETQYF,TGTGCCAGCTTCCGGGACAGGGACCAAGAGACCCAGTACTTC,few,TRBD1,TRBV18,TRBJ2-5
CASSLPGSEQYF,TGTGCCAGCAGTTTACCAGGGTCCGAGCAGTACTTC,NA,NA,TRBV28,TRBJ2-7
CASSVAGQGTADTQYF,TGTGCCAGCAGCGTAGCGGGACAGGGGACGGCAGATACGCAGTATTTT,NA,TRBD1,TRBV9,TRBJ2-3
CASRRDYEQYF,TGTGCCAGCAGGCGGGACTACGAGCAGTACTTC,NA,NA,TRBV7-2,TRBJ2-7